These 30 T cell receptor beta chains originate from one sample sequenced in a study of OX40 agonist ivuxolimab in advanced cancers. Using immunoSEQ multiplex PCR, the repertoire was profiled, and TCRdb retains in-frame clones only, with some absent. The table has tens of thousands of clones, roughly 80% seen once. This material consisted of CD4+ or CD8+ T cells sorted from blood, taken in a trial of the OX40 agonist ivuxolimab. Receptors were obtained from an adult with an advanced solid tumor such as melanoma, head and neck, liver or kidney cancer.

CDR3 in amino acids: CASSKEAGRNQPQHF. The CDR3 bases are TGTGCCAGCAGCAAAGAGGCAGGGCGGAATCAGCCCCAGCATTTT. V is TRBV21-1 and J is TRBJ1-5; the D call TRBD1 from the table was never checked on the DNA. TRBV21-1 is classified as a pseudogene. The CDR3 runs 15 residues.

The chain employs TRBV9 and TRBJ2-3; 8 bases line up with TRBD2. V was pared by 1 base and J by 2 bases, with 3 bases of the junction left unmatched. CDR1 and CDR2 (germline): SGDLS, YYNGEE. CDR3 length: 15 residues. The CDR3 sequence is CASSVYGRATDTQYF. Here the CDR3 DNA reads TGTGCCAGCAGCGTATACGGGAGGGCCACAGATACGCAGTATTTT. Together with reference TRBV9 and TRBJ2-3, the CDR3 gives the full variable domain: DSGVTQTPKHLITATGQRVTLRCSPRSGDLSVYWYQQSLDQGLQFLIQYYNGEERAKGNILERFSAQQFPDLHSELNLSSLELGDSALYFCASSVYGRATDTQYFGPGTRLTVL.

The chain is built from TRBV5-1 and TRBJ2-4; no clear D. V gave up 4 bases and J gave up 0 bases, with 5 bases separating them. Looked up from germline, CDR1 is SGHRS and CDR2 is YFSETQ. The CDR3 has 13 amino acids. The DNA for the CDR3 is TGCGCCAGCAGCCTTACAGCCAAAAACATTCAGTACTTC. Amino acids: CASSLTAKNIQYF. Combining the CDR3 with reference TRBV5-1 and TRBJ2-4 gives the whole variable domain KAGVTQTPRYLIKTRGQQVTLSCSPISGHRSVSWYQQTPGQGLQFLFEYFSETQRNKGNFPGRFSGRQFSNSRSEMNVSTLELGDSALYLCASSLTAKNIQYFGAGTRLSVL.

As DNA, the CDR3 is TGTGCCAGCAGCTTAAGGGGGACTAGCTCAGTCCACGAGCAGTACTTC. It codes for CASSLRGTSSVHEQYF. The chain employs TRBV7-9 and TRBJ2-7, with TRBD2 matching 9 bases. This CDR3 region has 16 residues. Germline V lookup: CDR1 SEHNR, CDR2 FQNEAQ (reference sequence). After removal of 2 bases from V and 5 bases from J, the junction contained 10 bases not matched to a gene.

V and J are TRBV13 and TRBJ2-1; TRBD2 agrees at 12 bases. In germline, CDR1 is PRHDT, CDR2 FYEKMQ (reference sequence). The trim removed 2 bases at V and 2 bases at J, leaving 1 base unmatched. This CDR3 has 16 residues. CDR3 protein: CASSLLAGGAYNEQFF. Written as DNA, the CDR3 is TGTGCCAGCAGCTTACTAGCGGGAGGGGCCTACAATGAGCAGTTCTTC.

The chain combines TRBV27 with TRBJ2-7, with D possibly matching TRBD2 (7 bases). V lost 7 bases and J 10 bases, leaving 14 bases between the germline ends. The CDR3 loop spans 11 amino acids. From germline, CDR1 is MNHEY and CDR2 SMNVEV (reference sequence). The CDR3: CASMWGGGQYF. CDR3 nucleotides: TGTGCCAGCATGTGGGGCGGGGGCCAGTACTTC.

The rearrangement joins TRBV6-4 to TRBJ1-2; maybe TRBD1 (6 bases). Germline lookup yields CDR1 MRHNA and CDR2 SNTAGT. V gave up 4 bases and J gave up 2 bases, with 11 bases separating them. This CDR3 spans 14 amino acids. CDR3: CASSGTGNNYGYTF. The CDR3 bases are TGTGCCAGCAGTGGAACAGGGAACAACTATGGCTACACCTTC.

The chain links TRBV6-4 to TRBJ2-1, with D perhaps TRBD1 (6 bases). The CDR3 is 13 amino acids. Germline V gene lookup returns CDR1 MRHNA and CDR2 SNTAGT. Trimming removed 4 bases at V and 7 bases at J, with 11 bases between. CDR3 region: CASSVQGLNEQFF. The CDR3 DNA reads TGTGCCAGCAGTGTACAGGGTTTAAATGAGCAGTTCTTC.

The chain joins TRBV6-5 to TRBJ2-2, with no clear D. Per the germline V gene, CDR1 is MNHEY and CDR2 is SVGAGI. CDR3 length: 14 residues. V lost 0 bases, J lost 4 bases, and 6 bases lay in between. DNA of the CDR3: TGTGCCAGCAGTTACTCCCCAGGCACCGGGGAGCTGTTTTTT. Residues: CASSYSPGTGELFF.

This clone was picked up a small number of times. The chain recombines TRBV27 with TRBJ2-7; D may be TRBD2 (6 bases). Germline V gene sequence: CDR1 MNHEY, CDR2 SMNVEV (reference sequence). V lost 6 bases and J 9 bases, leaving 15 bases between the germline ends. The CDR3 is 12 amino acids. DNA of the CDR3: TGTGCCAGCAGCCCCGACCCCGGGGGGCAGTACTTC. Residues: CASSPDPGGQYF.

The chain has TRBV28 and TRBJ2-1; weak D call: TRBD2 (5 bases). The length of the CDR3 is 12 residues. CDR1 is MDHEN and CDR2 is SYDVKM in the germline V gene. The V and J ends lost 6 bases and 4 bases respectively, with 7 bases between them. Here the CDR3 reads CASRDSYNEQFF. CDR3 sequence (DNA): TGTGCCAGCAGGGACTCTTACAATGAGCAGTTCTTC.

The chain joins TRBV6-1 to TRBJ2-2; D possibly matches TRBD1 or TRBD2 (6 bases each). The V end lost 11 bases, the J end lost 3 bases, and 13 bases lay between the germline ends. This CDR3 is 13 amino acids long. Germline values: CDR1 MNHNS, CDR2 SASEGT. The CDR3 region is CASSRGDTGELFF. The CDR3 DNA follows: TGTGCCTCGTCGAGGGGGGACACCGGGGAGCTGTTTTTT.

The sample holds one count of this clone. The rearrangement links TRBV30 to TRBJ1-6; D call uncertain. The V end lost 3 bases, the J end lost 0 bases, and 0 bases lay between the germline ends. This CDR3 contains 12 residues. Germline V lookup: CDR1 GTSNPN, CDR2 SVGIG (reference sequence). CDR3 sequence (DNA): TGTGCCTGGAGCTCCTATAATTCACCCCTCCACTTT. It is translated as CAWSSYNSPLHF.

The chain has TRBV27 and TRBJ2-1, with D possibly TRBD1 on 5 matching bases. The germline V gene has CDR1 MNHEY and CDR2 SMNVEV (reference sequence). Trimming took 6 bases from V and 5 from J, leaving 17 bases between them. The CDR3 contains 15 residues. The CDR3 is CASRDGLIRDNEQFF. The CDR3 region has the DNA TGTGCCAGCAGGGACGGGCTTATCAGGGACAATGAGCAGTTCTTC.

The J gene is TRBJ2-7, the V gene TRBV6-5; D is undetermined. Trimming shortened V by 1 base and J by 2 bases, and 6 bases separated the two germline ends. This CDR3 comprises 13 residues. Germline V CDR1 and CDR2: MNHEY, SVGAGI. CDR3 in DNA: TGTGCCAGCAGTTACTGGCCACCCTACGAGCAGTACTTC. Encoded protein: CASSYWPPYEQYF.

The chain couples TRBV9 to TRBJ2-7, with a weak D call TRBD2 (6 bases). Trimming left V 0 bases short and J 1 base short, with 11 bases between. Germline loops: CDR1 SGDLS, CDR2 YYNGEE. This CDR3 spans 15 amino acids. CDR3 residues: CASSVVPSESYEQYF. CDR3 bases: TGTGCCAGCAGCGTAGTTCCTAGCGAGTCCTACGAGCAGTACTTC. Variable domain in full (rest from reference TRBV9 and TRBJ2-7): DSGVTQTPKHLITATGQRVTLRCSPRSGDLSVYWYQQSLDQGLQFLIQYYNGEERAKGNILERFSAQQFPDLHSELNLSSLELGDSALYFCASSVVPSESYEQYFGPGTRLTVT.

This CDR3 is CASSIGGLAAPNEQFF. The CDR3 bases are TGTGCCAGTAGTATAGGGGGACTAGCGGCCCCCAATGAGCAGTTCTTC. V usage is TRBV19 and J usage is TRBJ2-1; 11 positions agree with TRBD2. The CDR3 has 16 amino acids. V was pared by 1 base and J by 6 bases, with 5 bases of the junction left unmatched. Per the germline V gene, CDR1 is LNHDA and CDR2 is SQIVND (reference sequence).

This clone was seen only once. The chain links TRBV28 to TRBJ2-4, with D uncertain. Trimming removed 0 bases at V and 8 bases at J, with 11 bases between. CDR3 length: 14 residues. The germline V gene has CDR1 MDHEN and CDR2 SYDVKM. Here the CDR3 reads CASSLWNLKDIQYF. The DNA of the CDR3 is TGTGCCAGCAGTTTATGGAACCTAAAGGACATTCAGTACTTC.

The V gene is TRBV5-1, the J gene TRBJ2-5, with TRBD1 matching over 7 bases. J gave up 5 bases and V 0 bases, and 7 bases lay outside the gene matches. This CDR3 has 15 residues. CDR1 SGHRS and CDR2 YFSETQ come from the germline V gene. The CDR3 region is CASSLEWGQPETQYF. The CDR3 DNA sequence: TGCGCCAGCAGCTTGGAATGGGGACAGCCTGAGACCCAGTACTTC.

The chain is built from TRBV11-3 and TRBJ2-2, with TRBD2 matching over 8 bases. The CDR3 covers 14 residues. Germline CDR1 and CDR2: SGHNT and YENEEA. V was pared by 5 bases and J by 4 bases, with 3 bases of the junction left unmatched. CDR3 sequence reads: CASSVAGFTGELFF. The CDR3 coding sequence is TGTGCCAGCAGCGTAGCGGGATTCACCGGGGAGCTGTTTTTT.

The V call is TRBV30, the J call TRBJ2-1, with 10 bases that match TRBD2. This CDR3 region has 15 residues. V gave up 8 bases and J gave up 2 bases; unmatched junction bases: 9. Germline V gene lookup returns CDR1 GTSNPN and CDR2 SVGIG (reference sequence). The CDR3 is CATEPGTSAYNEQFF. DNA for the CDR3: TGTGCCACCGAACCCGGGACTAGCGCCTACAATGAGCAGTTCTTC.

The genes are TRBV10-3 and TRBJ2-7; D is unclear. The V end lost 4 bases, the J end lost 12 bases, and 13 bases lay between the germline ends. This CDR3 comprises 11 residues. Germline loops: CDR1 ENHRY, CDR2 SYGVKD. CDR3 sequence: CAISGSRTLYF. In DNA form, the CDR3 reads TGTGCCATCAGTGGATCTAGAACTCTGTACTTC.

The genes are TRBV29-1 and TRBJ1-1, with D maybe TRBD1 (5 bases). The CDR3 loop spans 12 amino acids. CDR1 SQVTM and CDR2 ANQGSEA come from the germline V gene. V was pared by 4 bases and J by 2 bases, with 8 bases between. The CDR3 DNA follows: TGCAGCGTTGTAGGGGATAACACTGAAGCTTTCTTT. This translates into CSVVGDNTEAFF.

The chain is built from TRBV5-1 and TRBJ2-7; 7 bases agree with TRBD1. J gave up 5 bases and V 5 bases, and 10 bases lay outside the gene matches. The V gene's germline CDR1 is SGHRS and CDR2 YFSETQ. The CDR3 has 14 amino acids. CDR3 in amino acids: CASSLGAGGHEQYF. As DNA, the CDR3 is TGCGCCAGCAGTCTAGGGGCAGGGGGTCACGAGCAGTACTTC.

The genes are TRBV9 and TRBJ2-1; 12 nucleotides align to TRBD1. Germline V CDR1 and CDR2: SGDLS, YYNGEE. The CDR3 is 16 residues long. V dropped 0 bases and J dropped 7; count of bases not matched to a gene: 5. The CDR3, as DNA: TGTGCCAGCAGCGTAGGTGGGGACAGGGGGCTTAATGAGCAGTTCTTC. Translating it yields CASSVGGDRGLNEQFF.

This clone was recorded a few times. The chain recombines TRBV30 with TRBJ2-2; D call uncertain. CDR3 size: 11 residues. Germline CDR1 reads GTSNPN; CDR2 reads SVGIG (reference sequence). V was trimmed by 1 base and J by 6 bases, leaving 3 bases between them. The CDR3 coding sequence is TGTGCCTGGAGTGATTCCGGGGAGCTGTTTTTT. Its protein product is CAWSDSGELFF.

The gene calls are TRBV30 and TRBJ1-3; D remains ambiguous. CDR3 length: 15 amino acids. Trimming removed 3 bases from V and 0 bases from J, with 12 bases in between. Germline V CDR1 and CDR2: GTSNPN, SVGIG (reference sequence). CDR3 amino acids: CAWRVEIFSGNTIYF. In DNA, the CDR3 is TGTGCCTGGAGGGTCGAGATCTTCTCTGGAAACACCATATATTTT.

A word on this clone: At one of its ends the junction is not consistent with the germline gene, which may arise from a read error. The V gene is TRBV28, the J gene TRBJ2-3, with 8 bases that match TRBD2. This CDR3 has 20 residues. Germline CDR1 is MDHEN and CDR2 is SYDVKM. The CDR3 region has the DNA TGTGCCAGCAGTTCATGGGGGCCTAAGCGGGAGAAGGTCAGCATAGATACGCAGTATTTT. This sequence encodes CASSSWGPKREKVSIDTQYF.

The rearrangement joins TRBV9 to TRBJ1-5, with TRBD1 matching 7 bases. Per the germline V gene, CDR1 is SGDLS and CDR2 is YYNGEE. The CDR3 loop spans 15 amino acids. With 4 bases clipped from V and 5 bases from J, the junction kept 9 bases outside the gene matches. The chain's CDR3 is CASSPRGRRDQPQHF. For the CDR3, the DNA is TGTGCCAGCAGCCCTAGGGGGCGCAGGGATCAGCCCCAGCATTTT.

The genes are TRBV28 and TRBJ1-1; possible D gene TRBD1, 5 bases. CDR3 length: 14 amino acids. V dropped 6 bases and J dropped 3 bases, with 14 bases sitting between them. Germline lookup yields CDR1 MDHEN and CDR2 SYDVKM. CDR3: CASRLTRGHTEAFF. In nucleotides, the CDR3 is TGTGCCAGCAGACTAACGAGGGGACACACTGAAGCTTTCTTT.